What follows is one T cell receptor beta chain and its context. Antigen: not known. The data stem from a study of CD8 T cells in Susac syndrome. General study points: The TCR sequencing and HLA analysis in the study involved a relatively small number of individuals, as the study acknowledged.

The germline V gene encodes CDR1 MNHEY and CDR2 SMNVEV (reference sequence). This CDR3 has 15 amino acids. Trimming left V 6 bases short and J 0 bases short, with 9 bases between. The authors reverse transcribed roughly 0.5 to 1 ug RNA with random hexamers. With immunoSEQ multiplex PCR, TCR beta CDR3 was amplified across 54 Vbeta and 13 Jbeta. TCRdb independently ran MiXCR on the immunoSEQ multiplex PCR reads; one entry per CDR3 protein. Among about 210,000 distinct CDR3 sequences listed, about 95% were seen once. Included as multiple sclerosis controls were treatment-naive patients who had stable or active relapsing-remitting disease. Negative isolation was applied to CD8+ and CD4+ T cells, and FACS enrichment was applied to TEMRA cells.

This TCR was recovered from a human donor with multiple sclerosis. Material for sequencing was CD4+ T cells from PBMCs. The chain carries TRBV27 and TRBJ2-6; no firm D call. The chain's CDR3 is CASREPSSGANVLTF. CDR3 bases: TGTGCCAGCAGGGAACCTAGCTCTGGGGCCAACGTCCTGACTTTC.